Below, 21 T cell receptor beta chains from the same sample are listed, as sequenced in a study of identical twins (dated by TCRdb to the mid-2010s). The receptor library was made with 5' RACE. These reads were obtained on an Illumina HiSeq 2000. The public reads were reanalyzed by TCRdb: fastp trimming at Q25, MiXCR alignment, in-frame beta chains only. Rows merge per CDR3 protein into single entries with the most common DNA and genes. Counted in this sample were 250,000 or so distinct CDR3 sequences; roughly 8.7% of them appeared once. Together, the top ten hold about 3% of the sample. The same specimen was also included in a second study, on yellow fever vaccine responses in identical twins.

The source material was CD8+ T cells sorted from blood. These receptors were taken from a woman aged 18-29 years in good health.

This clonotype occurred a few times. This chain joins TRBV7-9 and TRBJ2-3, with 9 nucleotides matching TRBD1. Trimming took 5 bases from V and 5 from J; bases not matched to a gene: 5. The CDR3 sequence is 14 residues long. The germline V gene encodes CDR1 SEHNR and CDR2 FQNEAQ (reference sequence). In DNA, the CDR3 is TGTGCCAGCAGCCTAGGACAGGGGATAGATACGCAGTATTTT. The encoded protein is CASSLGQGIDTQYF.

The J gene is TRBJ2-3, the V gene TRBV5-6; perhaps TRBD1 as D (5 bases). CDR3 length: 17 residues. V dropped 2 bases and J dropped 0 bases, with 16 bases sitting between them. Germline assignment: CDR1 SGHDT and CDR2 YYEEEE. This CDR3 is CASSFDPTETSTDTQYF. The CDR3 nucleotides are TGTGCCAGCAGCTTCGATCCGACAGAGACTAGCACAGATACGCAGTATTTT.

This clonotype has only a few counts. J is TRBJ2-7 and V is TRBV20-1, with TRBD2 matching 14 bases. Trimming at V came to 5 bases and at J to 4 bases, leaving 4 bases not matched to a gene. Germline CDR1 and CDR2: DFQATT and SNEGSKA (reference sequence). The CDR3 loop spans 14 amino acids. The CDR3 DNA follows: TGCAGTGCTGGGACTAGCGGGAGTGTTTACGAGCAGTACTTC. This sequence encodes CSAGTSGSVYEQYF.

This clonotype was counted ten times or more. The chain uses TRBV28 and TRBJ2-1; D may match TRBD1 or TRBD2 (5 bases each). The CDR3 is made up of 15 amino acids. V lost 5 bases and J lost 8, with 19 bases in between. Per germline, CDR1 MDHEN and CDR2 SYDVKM. The CDR3 region is CASSPREGRSDEQFF. In DNA, the CDR3 is TGTGCCAGCAGTCCGCGCGAGGGGCGGAGCGATGAGCAGTTCTTC. Drawing the rest from reference TRBV28 and TRBJ2-1, the complete variable domain is DVKVTQSSRYLVKRTGEKVFLECVQDMDHENMFWYRQDPGLGLRLIYFSYDVKMKEKGDIPEGYSVSREKKERFSLILESASTNQTSMYLCASSPREGRSDEQFFGPGTRLTVL.

This clonotype was detected many times. The rearrangement uses TRBV11-2 and TRBJ2-1, with D maybe TRBD1 (5 bases). CDR1 SGHAT and CDR2 FQNNGV come from the germline V gene. V lost 6 bases, J lost 2 bases, and 14 bases lay in between. This CDR3 comprises 15 residues. The CDR3 DNA sequence: TGTGCCAGCAGGTCAGGGCAGGACACCTACAATGAGCAGTTCTTC. Translating it yields CASRSGQDTYNEQFF.

This clonotype was detected a few times. The CDR3 DNA is TGCGCCAGCAGCCCCGCCCCGGGTGGCAATCAGCCCCAGCATTTT. This translates into CASSPAPGGNQPQHF. This chain uses TRBV4-3 with TRBJ1-5; unclear D gene. Germline CDR1 LGHNA, CDR2 YSLEER. The CDR3 has 15 residues. Trimming took off 4 bases at V and 2 bases at J, with 12 bases between the two ends.

This clonotype was observed at least ten times. The rearrangement uses TRBV15 and TRBJ2-7; D gene uncertain. Germline lookup yields CDR1 LNHNV and CDR2 YYDKDF (reference sequence). Trimming cost V 3 bases and J 3 bases, with 12 bases left between them. This CDR3 spans 14 amino acids. CDR3 sequence: CATSSFDTYYEQYF. As DNA, the CDR3 is TGTGCCACCAGCAGCTTTGACACCTACTACGAGCAGTACTTC.

V is TRBV9 and J is TRBJ2-7; the D gene is possibly TRBD1 (5 bases). Trimming left V 4 bases short and J 0 bases short, with 14 bases between. The CDR3 is made up of 15 amino acids. Germline CDR1 SGDLS, CDR2 YYNGEE. The CDR3 nucleotides read TGTGCCAGCAGCCCCTACAGGCTACCCTCCTACGAGCAGTACTTC. Translating it yields CASSPYRLPSYEQYF.

Only a few counts were recorded for this clonotype. The V call is TRBV12-3 or TRBV12-4, the J call TRBJ2-5; TRBD2 aligns across 7 bases. With 5 bases clipped from V and 1 base from J, the junction kept 7 bases outside the gene matches. This CDR3 spans 15 amino acids. CDR3 in DNA: TGTGCCAGCAGTCGTGAATCTAGCGGCCAAGAGACCCAGTACTTC. It is translated as CASSRESSGQETQYF.

The chain has TRBV20-1 and TRBJ2-7; D is ambiguous. Germline-derived CDR1 and CDR2 are DFQATT and SNEGSKA (reference sequence). This CDR3 spans 12 amino acids. Trimming left V 4 bases short and J 3 bases short, with 10 bases between. DNA of the CDR3: TGCAGTGCTAATTCAGCGAACTACGAGCAGTACTTC. This translates into CSANSANYEQYF.

This clonotype has just a few counts. The rearrangement joins TRBV5-6 to TRBJ2-7, with TRBD2 as a possible D gene (6 bases). The CDR3 has 15 residues. Per germline, CDR1 SGHDT and CDR2 YYEEEE. Trimming stripped 0 bases from V and 3 bases from J, with 13 bases between. The CDR3 spells CASSLGSGGRYEQYF. DNA of the CDR3: TGTGCCAGCAGCTTGGGTAGCGGCGGTCGCTACGAGCAGTACTTC.

This clonotype was counted only a few times. The CDR3 DNA follows: TGTGCCAGCACCCTAGAGGATGGCGGGATACGCACAGATACGCAGTATTTT. Translating it yields CASTLEDGGIRTDTQYF. This rearrangement joins TRBV11-2 to TRBJ2-3; TRBD2 is a possible D gene (6 bases). The CDR3 runs 17 residues. Per the germline V gene, CDR1 is SGHAT and CDR2 is FQNNGV. V was clipped by 7 bases and J by 1 base, with 21 bases between them.

This clonotype was recorded a few times. Here the CDR3 reads CASSLGVYNSPLHF. CDR3 DNA sequence: TGCGCCAGCAGCCTCGGGGTATATAATTCACCCCTCCACTTT. The genes are TRBV5-1 and TRBJ1-6; D uncertain. This CDR3 comprises 14 residues. CDR1 and CDR2 from the germline V gene are SGHRS and YFSETQ. The germline V and J ends were trimmed by 4 bases and 4 bases, with 9 bases remaining between them.

Many counts were recorded for this clonotype. The rearrangement joins TRBV27 to TRBJ2-1, with D tentatively TRBD1 or TRBD2 (6 bases each). V was shortened by 4 bases and J by 10 bases, with 17 bases between the two germline ends. The CDR3 has 14 residues. In germline, CDR1 is MNHEY, CDR2 SMNVEV (reference sequence). In nucleotides, the CDR3 is TGTGCCAGCAGTTCAGGGGACTTCCCGGGGGAGCAGTTCTTC. Its protein product is CASSSGDFPGEQFF.

This chain uses TRBV7-8 with TRBJ2-1; no clear D gene. CDR3 length equals 15 residues. CDR1 SGHVS and CDR2 FQNEAQ come from the germline V gene. V was shortened by 3 bases and J by 3 bases, with 12 bases between the two germline ends. CDR3 amino acids: CASSFDGEGYNEQFF. The CDR3 bases are TGTGCCAGCAGCTTTGATGGGGAAGGCTACAATGAGCAGTTCTTC.

The chain employs TRBV4-2 and TRBJ2-3; D gene uncertain. Germline V lookup: CDR1 LGHNA, CDR2 YNFKEQ. The CDR3 spans 13 residues. The V end was cut by 0 bases, the J end by 4 bases, with 5 bases between. CDR3 DNA: TGTGCCAGCAGCCAAGATTTATCAGATACGCAGTATTTT. Translated: CASSQDLSDTQYF.

Ten or more counts support this clonotype. V gene TRBV29-1 combines with J gene TRBJ2-7; the D gene is possibly TRBD1 (5 bases). The CDR3 runs 12 residues. Germline V CDR1 and CDR2: SQVTM, ANQGSEA. Trimming took 5 bases from V and 2 from J, leaving 10 bases between them. CDR3 residues: CSVYDSAYEQYF. CDR3 sequence (DNA): TGCAGCGTTTATGACAGCGCCTACGAGCAGTACTTC.

This clonotype was picked up many times. This sequence joins TRBV6-1 and TRBJ2-3, with a possible D match to TRBD1 (5 bases). From germline, CDR1 is MNHNS and CDR2 SASEGT. The V gene lost 2 bases and the J gene lost 1 base, with 7 bases spanning the gap. This CDR3 spans 14 amino acids. This chain's CDR3 is CASSELTGTDTQYF. In nucleotides, the CDR3 is TGTGCCAGCAGTGAACTGACAGGCACAGATACGCAGTATTTT.

This clonotype appeared many times. Written as DNA, the CDR3 is TGTGCCAGCAGTGAAGTCACTAGCGGGAGAGATGAGCAGTTCTTC. This sequence encodes CASSEVTSGRDEQFF. The chain recombines TRBV2 with TRBJ2-1, with 11 bases lining up with TRBD2. J was trimmed by 8 bases and V by 1 base; bases with no gene match: 4. CDR1 and CDR2 from the germline V gene are SNHLY and FYNNEI. The CDR3 sequence is 15 residues long.

This clonotype showed up just a few times. The chain joins TRBV7-9 to TRBJ2-2; no firm D call. With 1 base removed from V and 7 bases from J, the gap between germline ends came to 19 bases. CDR3 length: 17 amino acids. Germline V gene data show CDR1 as SEHNR and CDR2 as FQNEAQ (reference sequence). CDR3 sequence: CASSLVAALGLGGELFF. The CDR3 DNA reads TGTGCCAGCAGCTTAGTGGCGGCCCTAGGGCTAGGCGGGGAGCTGTTTTTT.

V usage is TRBV9 and J usage is TRBJ2-1; TRBD2 is a possible D gene (7 bases). V was shortened by 3 bases and J by 3 bases, with 13 bases between the two germline ends. In germline, CDR1 is SGDLS, CDR2 YYNGEE. CDR3 length: 15 residues. The CDR3 sequence: CASSGGGGVYNEQFF. As DNA, the CDR3 is TGTGCCAGCAGCGGCGGAGGGGGGGTCTACAATGAGCAGTTCTTC.